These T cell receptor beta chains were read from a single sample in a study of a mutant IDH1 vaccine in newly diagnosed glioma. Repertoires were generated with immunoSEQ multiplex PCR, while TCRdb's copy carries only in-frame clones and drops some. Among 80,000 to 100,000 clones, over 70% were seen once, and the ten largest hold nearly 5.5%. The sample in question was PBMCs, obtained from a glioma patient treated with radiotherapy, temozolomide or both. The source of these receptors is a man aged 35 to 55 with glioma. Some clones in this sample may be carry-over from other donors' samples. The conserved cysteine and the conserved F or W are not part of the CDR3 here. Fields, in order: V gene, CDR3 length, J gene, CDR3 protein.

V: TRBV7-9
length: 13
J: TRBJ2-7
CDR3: ASSFDRAKSYEQY

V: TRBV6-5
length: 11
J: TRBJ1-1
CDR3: ASSYIANTEAF

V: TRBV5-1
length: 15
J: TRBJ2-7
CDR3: ASSLGIGFDVDYEQY

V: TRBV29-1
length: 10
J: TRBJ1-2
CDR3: SAWTGRDGYT

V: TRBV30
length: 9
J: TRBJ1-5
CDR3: AWSGIQPQH

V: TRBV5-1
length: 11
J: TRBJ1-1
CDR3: ASSLRGKTEAF

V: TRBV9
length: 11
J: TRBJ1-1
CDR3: ASSPGVNTEAF

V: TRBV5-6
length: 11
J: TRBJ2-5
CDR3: ASSLAGRETQY

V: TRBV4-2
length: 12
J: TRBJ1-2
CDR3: ASSLMTPNYGYT

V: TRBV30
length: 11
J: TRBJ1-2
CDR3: AWSRSSGYGYT

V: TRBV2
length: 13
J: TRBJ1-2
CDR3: ASSEQGASVLGYT

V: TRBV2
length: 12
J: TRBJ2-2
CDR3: ASSERSYSGELF

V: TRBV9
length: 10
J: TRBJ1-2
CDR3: ASGGGNYGYT

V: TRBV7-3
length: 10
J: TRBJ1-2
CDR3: ASSLGGYGYT

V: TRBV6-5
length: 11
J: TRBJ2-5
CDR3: ASSWTVQETQY

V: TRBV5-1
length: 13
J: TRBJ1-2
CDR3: ASSSMGGEVDGYT

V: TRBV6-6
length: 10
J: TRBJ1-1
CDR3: ASSPSNTEAF

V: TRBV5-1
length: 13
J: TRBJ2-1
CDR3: ASSLGGGRDNEQF

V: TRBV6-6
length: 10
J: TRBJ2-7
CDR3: ASSIGTYEQY

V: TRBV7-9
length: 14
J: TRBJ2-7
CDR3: ASSLATGGRSYEQY

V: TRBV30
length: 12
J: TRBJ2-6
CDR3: ACDSYSGANVLT

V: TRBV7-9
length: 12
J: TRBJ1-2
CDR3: ASGSGARFYGYT

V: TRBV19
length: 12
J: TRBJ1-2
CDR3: ASSTPPSAGGYT

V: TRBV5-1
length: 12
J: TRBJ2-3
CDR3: ASSLNWSTDTQY

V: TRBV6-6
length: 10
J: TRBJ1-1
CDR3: ASSYTVSEAF

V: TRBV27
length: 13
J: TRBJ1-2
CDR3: ASSFVGINNYGYT

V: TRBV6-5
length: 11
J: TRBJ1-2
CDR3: ASSYGLDYGYT

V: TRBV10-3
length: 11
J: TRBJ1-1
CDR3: AISVAGNTEAF

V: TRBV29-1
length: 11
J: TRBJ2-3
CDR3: SAAVPPRDTQY

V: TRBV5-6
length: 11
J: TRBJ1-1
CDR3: ASSLEAGRSTF

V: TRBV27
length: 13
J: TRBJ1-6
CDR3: ASGRMIGGDSPLH

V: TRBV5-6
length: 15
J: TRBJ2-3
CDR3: ASSLGGQGAGLDTQY

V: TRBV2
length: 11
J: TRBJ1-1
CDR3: ASNTRPDTEAF

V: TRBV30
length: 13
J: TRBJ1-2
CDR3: AWSVSGTGPAGYT

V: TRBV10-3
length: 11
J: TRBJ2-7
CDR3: AIRRDSSYEQY

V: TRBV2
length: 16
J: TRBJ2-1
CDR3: ASSFLSGGDSSYNEQF

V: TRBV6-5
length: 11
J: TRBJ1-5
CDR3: ASSYGLGQPQH

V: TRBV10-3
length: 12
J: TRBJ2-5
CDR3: ARPGQGNRETQY

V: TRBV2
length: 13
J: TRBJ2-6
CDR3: ASSAALSGANVLT

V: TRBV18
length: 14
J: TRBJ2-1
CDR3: ASSPPSGSFGNEQF

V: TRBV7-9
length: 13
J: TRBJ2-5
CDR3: ASSPEGGRMETQY

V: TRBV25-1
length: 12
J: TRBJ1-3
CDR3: ASKDRGNGNTIY

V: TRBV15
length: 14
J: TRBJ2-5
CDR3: ATSDGGTGYRETQY

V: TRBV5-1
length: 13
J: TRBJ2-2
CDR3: ASTLMTLNTGELF